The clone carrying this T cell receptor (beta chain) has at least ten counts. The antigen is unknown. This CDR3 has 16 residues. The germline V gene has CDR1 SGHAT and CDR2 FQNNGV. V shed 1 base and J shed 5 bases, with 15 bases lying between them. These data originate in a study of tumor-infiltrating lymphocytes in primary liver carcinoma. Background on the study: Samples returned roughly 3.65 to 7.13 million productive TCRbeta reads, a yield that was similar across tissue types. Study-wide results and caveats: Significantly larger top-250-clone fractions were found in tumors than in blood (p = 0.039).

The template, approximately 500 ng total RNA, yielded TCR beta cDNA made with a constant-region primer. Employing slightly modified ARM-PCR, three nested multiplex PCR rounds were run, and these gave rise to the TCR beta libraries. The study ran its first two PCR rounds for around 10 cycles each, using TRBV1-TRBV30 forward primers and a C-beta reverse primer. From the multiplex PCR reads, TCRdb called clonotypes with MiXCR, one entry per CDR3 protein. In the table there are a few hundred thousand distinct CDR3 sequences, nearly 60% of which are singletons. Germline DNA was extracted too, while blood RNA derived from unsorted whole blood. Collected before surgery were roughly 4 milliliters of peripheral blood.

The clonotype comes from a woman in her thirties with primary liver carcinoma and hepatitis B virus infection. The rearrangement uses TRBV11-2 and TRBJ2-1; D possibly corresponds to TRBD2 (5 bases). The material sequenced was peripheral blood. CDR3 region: CASSLGGAIPNNEQFF. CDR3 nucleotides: TGTGCCAGCAGCTTAGGGGGAGCCATTCCAAACAATGAGCAGTTCTTC.